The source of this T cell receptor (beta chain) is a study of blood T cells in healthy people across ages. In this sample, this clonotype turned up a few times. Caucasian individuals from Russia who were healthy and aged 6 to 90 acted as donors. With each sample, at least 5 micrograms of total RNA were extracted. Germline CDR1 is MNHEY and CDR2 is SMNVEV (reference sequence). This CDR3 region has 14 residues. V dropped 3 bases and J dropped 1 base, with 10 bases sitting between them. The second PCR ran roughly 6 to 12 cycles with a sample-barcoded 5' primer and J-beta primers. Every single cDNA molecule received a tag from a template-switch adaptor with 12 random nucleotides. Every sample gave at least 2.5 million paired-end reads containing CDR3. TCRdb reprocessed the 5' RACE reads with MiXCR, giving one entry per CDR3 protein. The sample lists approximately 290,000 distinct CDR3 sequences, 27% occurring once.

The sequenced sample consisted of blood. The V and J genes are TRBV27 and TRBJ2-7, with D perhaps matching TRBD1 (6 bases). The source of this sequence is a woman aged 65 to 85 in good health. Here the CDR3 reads CASSLKDSSYEQYF. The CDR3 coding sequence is TGTGCCAGCAGTTTGAAGGACAGTTCCTACGAGCAGTACTTC.